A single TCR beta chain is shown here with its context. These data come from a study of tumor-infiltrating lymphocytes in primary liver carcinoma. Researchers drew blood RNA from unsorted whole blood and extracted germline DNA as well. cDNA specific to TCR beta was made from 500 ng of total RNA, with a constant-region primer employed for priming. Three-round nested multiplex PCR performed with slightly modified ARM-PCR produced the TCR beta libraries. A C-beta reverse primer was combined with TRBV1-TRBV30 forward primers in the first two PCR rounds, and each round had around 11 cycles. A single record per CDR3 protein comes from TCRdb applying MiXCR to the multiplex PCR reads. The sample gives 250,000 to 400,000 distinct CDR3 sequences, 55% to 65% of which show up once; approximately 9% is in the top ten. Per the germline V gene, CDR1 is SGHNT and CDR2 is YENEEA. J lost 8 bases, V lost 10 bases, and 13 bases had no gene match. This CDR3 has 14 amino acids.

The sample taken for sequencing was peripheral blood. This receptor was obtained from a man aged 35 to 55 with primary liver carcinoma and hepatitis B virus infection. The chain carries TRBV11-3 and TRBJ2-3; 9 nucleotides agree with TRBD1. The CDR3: CATRLGDRETTQYF. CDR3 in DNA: TGTGCCACCAGACTAGGGGACAGGGAAACTACGCAGTATTTT.